This TCR beta chain was documented in a study of shared clonotypes between healthy human individuals. General observations from the study: Rarefaction exposed incomplete sorted-subset sequencing despite large depth.

The CD4+ fraction was divided into a CD45RA+ naive subset and a CD45RA-negative memory subset. The CDR3 sequence is 13 residues long. CDR1 is SGHDT, CDR2 YYEEEE, per germline. J lost 6 bases, V lost 5 bases, and 8 bases had no gene match. Genomic DNA per cell subset filled all wells of several immunoSEQ plates. The authors' processing: Filtering of immunoSEQ junctional sequences could not match full-length read filtering. The protocol was immunoSEQ multiplex PCR, while the TCRdb copy is restricted to in-frame clones and leaves out a portion. The V and J calls and clone size were taken over from that table, and D and trimming were inferred from the DNA. The table lists around 990,000 clones, 60% to 80% of them singletons. Of note for this clone: Its antigen is not known.

This TCR derives from a man aged 18 to 30 in good health. Some clones in this sample may be carry-over from other donors' samples. Sequenced sample: memory CD4+ T cells from PBMCs. Subset: CD45RA-negative fraction. The chain uses TRBV5-6 and TRBJ2-7; 7 nucleotides agree with TRBD2. CDR3 residues: CASRRTSLSEQYF. CDR3 nucleotides: TGTGCCAGCAGGCGGACTAGTTTGAGCGAGCAGTACTTC. The full variable domain, its missing parts supplied by reference TRBV5-6 and TRBJ2-7, is DAGVTQSPTHLIKTRGQQVTLRCSPKSGHDTVSWYQQALGQGPQFIFQYYEEEERQRGNFPDRFSGHQFPNYSSELNVNALLLGDSALYLCASRRTSLSEQYFGPGTRLTVT.